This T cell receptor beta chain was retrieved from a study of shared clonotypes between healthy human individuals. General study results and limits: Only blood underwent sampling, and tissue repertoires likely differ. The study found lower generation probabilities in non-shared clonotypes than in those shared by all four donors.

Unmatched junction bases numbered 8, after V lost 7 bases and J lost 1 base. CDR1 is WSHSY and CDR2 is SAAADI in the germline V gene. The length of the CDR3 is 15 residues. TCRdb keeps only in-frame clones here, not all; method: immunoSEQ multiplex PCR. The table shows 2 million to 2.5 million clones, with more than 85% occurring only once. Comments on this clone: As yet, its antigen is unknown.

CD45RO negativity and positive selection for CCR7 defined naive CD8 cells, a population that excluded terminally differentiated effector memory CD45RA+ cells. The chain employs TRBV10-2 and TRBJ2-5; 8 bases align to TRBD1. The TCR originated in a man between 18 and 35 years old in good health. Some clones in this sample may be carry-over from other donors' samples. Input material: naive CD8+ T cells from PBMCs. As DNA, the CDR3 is TGCGCCAGCAATGGACCCGGGACAGGCCAAGAGACCCAGTACTTC. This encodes CASNGPGTGQETQYF.